This T cell receptor (beta chain) comes out of a study of cytomegalovirus exposure and HLA in healthy donors (dated by TCRdb to about 2017). Background for the entire study: In an earlier analysis of some 610 of the donors, 250 to 350 Gb of sequence data and 90 million to 120 million unique TCR beta sequences from roughly 190 million T cells were reported. An early release covering roughly 640 HLA-typed donors comprised approximately 290 gigabases of sequencing data and approximately 80 million unique TCR sequences. Of the roughly 390 genotyped donors, over 65% fell in the genetic ancestry cluster associated with self-reported Caucasian donors. The study aimed to test whether cataloging public T cell receptors could reveal signatures of past pathogen exposure. The T cell repertoires of 700 or so subjects were profiled by immunosequencing and related to cytomegalovirus serostatus. A separate validation cohort of roughly 130 different subjects was used in addition to the approximately 610-subject first cohort. High-throughput TCR immunosequencing, statistical association of individual TCRs with disease status, and machine learning were combined to predict cytomegalovirus infection status. A later analysis re-examined previously published TCR beta repertoires from 500 to 700 donors and added high-resolution HLA genotyping to investigate patterns of TCR occurrence. Rather than drawing on any new phenotypic data, the later analysis identified candidate immune exposures from TCR beta sequences and the way those sequences occurred across donors. In an earlier analysis of about 590 of the donors, high-throughput TCR beta sequencing was used to judge whether each TCR beta V gene segment behaved as functional or pseudogenic. Donor age, sex, ethnicity and CMV serostatus were compiled together with the repertoire data. A later genetic analysis used genome-wide SNP genotypes for about 65% of the roughly 700 donors, treating that subset as a discovery cohort. Every discovery cohort repertoire had been produced on one sequencing platform. HLA typing covered class I and class II loci at four-digit resolution. Typing coverage varied by locus: roughly 620-640 donors for A, B, C, DRB1 and DQB1; roughly 500 for DQA1; about 600 for DPA1; under 490 for DPB1. Four to six DR-DQ haplotypes were handled as single units for association and clustering, since linkage in the cohort was strong. On average, roughly 250,000 unique TCR beta nucleotide sequences were sequenced per donor among more than 350 genotyped donors of the cohort, with roughly 19% of those sequences being non-productive.

The receptor library was made with the immunoSEQ multiplex PCR assay. For the multiplex PCR, a mixture combining 60 forward primers for TCR Vbeta segments and 13 reverse primers for TCR Jbeta segments was used. The CDR3 region of rearranged TCR beta genes was amplified from genomic DNA with a multiplex PCR assay. Amplified TCR beta libraries were sequenced as 87-base-pair reads on the Illumina HiSeq System. In the original analysis: A later analysis tallied approximately 87 million unique TCR beta chains across the 666 repertoires, and about 12 million of those chains were shared by two or more donors. Raw reads were error-corrected and collapsed into unique sequences with a nearest-neighbor algorithm that merged closely related sequences to remove PCR and sequencing errors. CDR3 sequences were aligned to IMGT reference sequences to assign V, D and J gene segments. Each retained sequence needed at least a six-nucleotide match to both a V gene segment and a J gene segment. A rearrangement counted as productive if the CDR3 had no stop codons and remained in frame with V and J, and every other rearrangement counted as non-productive. Following IMGT convention, CDR3 was defined as the stretch from the second conserved V-encoded cysteine up to the conserved J-encoded phenylalanine. Sequences without an unambiguous match to a single V gene segment were excluded from the earlier analysis of a few hundred of the donors. In an earlier analysis of 450 to 700 of the donors, V segments were called functional above 56.7% productive rearrangements and were called segregating when the between-donor standard deviation exceeded 5%. A statistical classification framework was built to diagnose cytomegalovirus status from the catalog of TCR beta chain sequences. V and J gene assignment, in a later analysis, came from comparing TCR nucleotide sequences with IMGT/GENE-DB human TR gene sequences. A later analysis assigned CDR3 sequences and most-parsimonious VDJ recombination scenarios with the TCRdist pipeline. In a later analysis, each TCR beta chain was defined by its CDR3 amino acid sequence together with its V-gene family, and reads without a unique V-gene family were excluded. In a later analysis, 500 to 650 highly shared, low-generation-probability nucleotide sequences were removed to address suspected cross-contamination and a sequencing artifact. A later analysis calculated a clonal expansion index for each public chain from normalized within-repertoire ranks of inferred template counts. In a later analysis, generation probabilities were computed using a VDJ recombination model fitted to out-of-frame rearrangements, and the results were checked against IGoR. In a later analysis, TCR-TCR, TCR-HLA and TCR-CMV co-occurrence was scored with hypergeometric tests, and a repertoire-size bias correction was applied to TCR pairs. To estimate false discovery rates, a later analysis permuted the HLA or CMV assignments 20 times. In a later analysis, co-occurring TCRs were grouped with DBSCAN, and TCRdist sequence similarity was added when clustering was performed within HLA-allele-positive subsets. Co-occurrence clustering excluded repertoires with fewer than 30,000 or more than 120,000 public chains, plus five with anomalous nucleotide sharing. Not all clones reach the TCRdb copy of this immuneACCESS table, which keeps in-frame sequences only. Checked studies attribute under half of the gap to unresolved V genes and leave the rest unexplained. V and J calls and clone size are as listed in that table; D and trimming were resolved from the DNA. The sample contains some 120,000 clones, around 81% of them found a single time. The ten most abundant clones make up 3% to 5% of the sample.

Concerning this clone: Its antigen remains unidentified. Base qualities are not provided; no much larger clone lies one nucleotide away.

Study-level results and caveats: In a later analysis, the rate of TCR association differed among HLA loci, with DRB1 alleles having the most associated TCRs and HLA-C alleles having the fewest. Three of the identified cytomegalovirus-associated TCR beta chains were confirmed in vitro to be specific for cytomegalovirus antigens. In a later analysis, HLA-associated TCR beta chains were found to be more clonally expanded and to have lower generation probabilities than equally common non-associated chains. Broadly in line with IMGT annotations, most TCR beta V segments showed up in productive rearrangements about 90% or about 30% of the time in an earlier analysis of around 550 of the donors. According to the authors, the approach could potentially be generalized to other disease states and immunological phenotypes. Because HLA typing was missing for some donors at each locus, association tests included only the typed subset. In a later analysis, most CMV-associated TCR beta chains were found to appear HLA-restricted, with HLA associations seemingly driven largely by CMV exposure. When HLA alleles, especially DR and DQ, strongly co-occurred, TCR associations were difficult to assign to individual alleles. The study listed 150 to 200 TCR beta chains as associated with cytomegalovirus. The classifier was reported to diagnose cytomegalovirus status with high specificity and sensitivity in both the original cohort and the validation cohort. Compared with the roughly 710-donor mean, donors in an Asian-associated ancestry cluster had fewer N-insertions in productive TCRs, according to a later genetic analysis. Because counts were too low, seventeen rarely observed V segments, including chromosome 9 orphons, were left out of the earlier analysis of 587 of the donors. A later analysis reported that several top co-occurrence clusters appeared linked to parvovirus B19, influenza, CMV and Epstein-Barr virus. At a false discovery rate of 0.05, a later analysis linked 16,951 TCR beta sequences to specific HLA alleles. The sequencing pipeline was judged likely to have produced a cluster of highly shared sequence variants as a technical artifact. This cohort had only TCR beta chains sequenced, and the lack of alpha or paired-chain data limited which features could be detected. Roughly uniform sequencing depth across donors was assumed in presence/absence analyses, although this assumption may not hold. For the cohort, immune exposure information was limited to CMV serostatus. A further reported finding was that TCR beta sequences accurately predicted the HLA-A and HLA-B alleles for most subjects in the first cohort. A later genetic analysis associated a missense DCLRE1C variant with V-gene and J-gene trimming of TCR beta chains, and an independent cohort replicated the association. Most TCR sequences were observed very rarely across donors, whereas some public TCRs were present in many individuals. Correlated functional status among segregating V segments might reflect linkage disequilibrium, but an unknown experimental factor could not be ruled out.

The cohort consisted of approximately 670 healthy bone marrow donors. At the time of sampling, every cohort member was nominally healthy, though immune exposures that went unrecorded were likely present. The donor was CMV seronegative and was included in the group of over 300 seronegative cohort members. Every donor gave a peripheral blood sample, and the peripheral blood mononuclear cells from that sample were used for TCR beta sequencing. The Qiagen DNeasy Blood Extraction Kit was used to extract genomic DNA from the blood cell samples. The source of this sequence is a woman aged 25 to 39 in good health and CMV-seronegative. Sequenced: PBMCs.

At the DNA level, the sequence is TGTGCCAGCACTTCGCCGGGTAGCGGGAGACAGGGCGAGCAGTACTTC. Translation gives CASTSPGSGRQGEQYF. The rearrangement joined TRBV28 to TRBJ2-7; the junction holds 9 bases that match TRBD2. Per the germline V gene, MDHEN is the CDR1 and SYDVKM is the CDR2. Ends trimmed: V by 7 bases, J by 6 bases; bases unmatched to a gene: 16. The CDR3 spans 16 residues, from the cysteine through the phenylalanine. The DNA shown is the 48-base CDR3, in frame from base 1.